The 11 T cell receptor beta chains below come from one sample, sequenced in a study of regulatory T cells in long-lasting Graves disease. HTBI primers from iRepertoire and Arm-PCR of CDR3 regions yielded the TCR beta libraries. MiXCR, applied by TCRdb to the multiplex PCR reads, yields one record per CDR3 protein. The data contain nearly 350,000 distinct CDR3 sequences, about 20% of them singletons. Regarding time point: persistent/refractory GD, antithyroid drugs over 5 years with positive TRAb. Extracted RNA from PBMCs served as the source of the TCR library. The sample consisted of peripheral blood mononuclear cells (PBMCs), taken when the disease was refractory, from a patient treated with antithyroid drugs. All receptors derive from a female donor with Graves disease.

The chain uses TRBV20-1 and TRBJ2-4; 9 bases are a match to TRBD2. The CDR3 consists of 18 residues. Germline CDR1 is DFQATT and CDR2 is SNEGSKA (reference sequence). The V and J ends lost 5 bases and 3 bases, in that order; junction bases with no gene match: 17. The CDR3 region is CSARTASISSGNKNIQYF. CDR3 coding DNA: TGCAGTGCTCGGACAGCCTCAATTTCTAGCGGGAACAAAAACATTCAGTACTTC.

This clonotype was found many times. The gene calls are TRBV7-8 and TRBJ1-5; 7 nucleotides match TRBD1. From germline, CDR1 is SGHVS and CDR2 FQNEAQ. The CDR3 sequence is 15 residues long. V lost 5 bases, J lost 1 base, and 5 bases stayed unmatched. The CDR3 DNA follows: TGTGCCAGCAGCATAACAGGGGACAGCAATCAGCCCCAGCATTTT. This translates into CASSITGDSNQPQHF. Full variable domain (remainder filled in from reference TRBV7-8 and TRBJ1-5): GAGVSQSPRYKVAKRGQDVALRCDPISGHVSLFWYQQALGQGPEFLTYFQNEAQLDKSGLPSDRFFAERPEGSVSTLKIQRTQQEDSAVYLCASSITGDSNQPQHFGDGTRLSIL.

This clonotype was counted at least ten times. The gene calls are TRBV5-1 and TRBJ2-7; weak D call: TRBD2 (6 bases). V gave up 0 bases and J gave up 0 bases, with 10 bases separating them. Germline CDR1 reads SGHRS; CDR2 reads YFSETQ. This CDR3 is 15 amino acids long. The CDR3 DNA reads TGCGCCAGCAGCTTGGCCGCGGGGAGCTCCTACGAGCAGTACTTC. Its translation is CASSLAAGSSYEQYF.

This clonotype was recorded a few times. J is TRBJ2-3 and V is TRBV28; TRBD2 agrees at 7 bases. CDR1 and CDR2 (germline): MDHEN, SYDVKM. The J segment lost 1 base and the V segment lost 6 bases, leaving 7 bases of the junction unmatched. This CDR3 region has 15 residues. For the CDR3, the DNA is TGTGCCAGCAGCTCCAGCGGGGTGGGCACAGATACGCAGTATTTT. Residues: CASSSSGVGTDTQYF.

V gene TRBV12-5 combines with J gene TRBJ1-1, with D perhaps TRBD1 (6 bases). The CDR3 is 15 residues long. Germline CDR1 and CDR2: LGHNT and FRNRAP. V was shortened by 3 bases and J by 2 bases, with 13 bases between the two germline ends. CDR3 in amino acids: CASGLGGSFNTEAFF. Here the CDR3 DNA reads TGTGCTAGTGGTTTAGGGGGAAGTTTCAACACTGAAGCTTTCTTT.

The rearrangement joins TRBV9 to TRBJ1-2, with D uncertain. Trimming removed 1 base at V and 2 bases at J, with 9 bases between. Germline assignment: CDR1 SGDLS and CDR2 YYNGEE. The CDR3 runs to 14 residues. The CDR3 DNA follows: TGTGCCAGCAGCGTATCCGGGCCCAACTATGGCTACACCTTC. It is translated as CASSVSGPNYGYTF.

The sample holds many counts of this clonotype. This rearrangement joins TRBV6-1 to TRBJ2-7; the D gene is possibly TRBD2 (6 bases). The CDR3 runs to 16 residues. V lost 7 bases to trimming and J lost 2 bases, with 21 bases between them. Germline V CDR1 and CDR2: MNHNS, SASEGT. The CDR3 loop is CASTPHAGKQTYEQYF. CDR3 DNA: TGTGCCAGCACCCCACACGCGGGGAAACAAACCTACGAGCAGTACTTC.

The chain uses TRBV6-1 and TRBJ1-1; TRBD1 is a possible D gene (5 bases). Germline CDR1 is MNHNS and CDR2 is SASEGT. CDR3 length: 13 amino acids. The germline V and J ends were trimmed by 6 bases and 1 base, with 9 bases remaining between them. CDR3 protein: CASSWGSNTEAFF. The CDR3 DNA is TGTGCCAGCAGCTGGGGGTCGAACACTGAAGCTTTCTTT.

This clonotype was counted a few times. This chain uses TRBV12-3 or TRBV12-4 with TRBJ1-5, with 9 bases identical to TRBD1. The length of the CDR3 is 15 residues. Trimming at V came to 7 bases and at J to 2 bases, leaving 6 bases not matched to a gene. The CDR3 bases are TGTGCCAGCACTTCGGACAGGGGAGGCAATCAGCCCCAGCATTTT. Translating gives CASTSDRGGNQPQHF.

The rearrangement joins TRBV7-8 to TRBJ1-2, with 7 bases matching TRBD1. J lost 3 bases, V lost 2 bases, and 6 bases had no gene match. The CDR3 sequence is 15 residues long. The germline CDR1 and CDR2 sequences are SGHVS and FQNEAQ. CDR3 nucleotide sequence: TGTGCCAGCAGCTTACTCGCAGGGGGGCACTATGGCTACACCTTC. Translating gives CASSLLAGGHYGYTF.

Ten or more counts support this clonotype. This chain links TRBV6-1 with TRBJ1-5; TRBD1 aligns across 7 bases. CDR1 and CDR2 (germline): MNHNS, SASEGT. The J segment lost 1 base and the V segment lost 7 bases, leaving 7 bases of the junction unmatched. The CDR3 covers 15 residues. CDR3 in amino acids: CASTPRGQSNQPQHF. The CDR3 DNA is TGTGCCAGCACCCCCCGGGGACAGAGCAATCAGCCCCAGCATTTT.